The clone carrying this T cell receptor beta chain was recorded a few times. Antigen specificity is unknown. This entry comes from a study of response to subunit inactivated influenza vaccine. Study-wide findings and caveats: Authors suggested that a seasonal influenza vaccination recruits few new T cells each time.

The CDR3 length is 13 residues. CDR1 is DFQATT, CDR2 SNEGSKA, per germline (reference sequence). V was shortened by 3 bases and J by 10 bases, with 16 bases between the two germline ends. TCRdb re-called the RT-PCR reads with MiXCR, one entry per CDR3 protein. Here the sample spans under 950,000 distinct CDR3 sequences, around 20% being singletons. The gene calls are TRBV20-1 and TRBJ2-1; D gene ambiguous. The TCR was taken from a man in his forties or fifties who received an inactivated influenza vaccine. Sequenced material: PBMCs from blood, taken approximately 5 days after vaccination. The CDR3 here is CSASDRAPEEQFF. DNA for the CDR3: TGCAGTGCTAGTGACCGGGCCCCAGAGGAGCAGTTCTTC.